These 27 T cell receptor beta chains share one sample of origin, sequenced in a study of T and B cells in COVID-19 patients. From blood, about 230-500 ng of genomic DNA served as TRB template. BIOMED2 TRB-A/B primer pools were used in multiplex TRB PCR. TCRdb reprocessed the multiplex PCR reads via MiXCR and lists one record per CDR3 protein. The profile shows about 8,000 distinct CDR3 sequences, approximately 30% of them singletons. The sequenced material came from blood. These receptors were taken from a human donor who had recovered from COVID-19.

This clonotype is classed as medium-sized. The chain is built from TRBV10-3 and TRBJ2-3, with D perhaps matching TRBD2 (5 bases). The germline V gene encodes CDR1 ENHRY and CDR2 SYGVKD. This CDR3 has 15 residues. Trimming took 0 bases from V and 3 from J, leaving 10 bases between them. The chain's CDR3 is CAISESAGGTDTQYF. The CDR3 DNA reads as TGTGCCATCAGTGAGTCTGCAGGAGGAACAGATACGCAGTATTTT.

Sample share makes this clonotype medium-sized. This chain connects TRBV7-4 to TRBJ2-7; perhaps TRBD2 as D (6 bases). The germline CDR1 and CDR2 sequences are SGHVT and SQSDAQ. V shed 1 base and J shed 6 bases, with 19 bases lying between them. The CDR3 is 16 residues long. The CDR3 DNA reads TGTGCCAGCAGCTTAGTATCCGTGAATGGGGACTGCGAGCAGTACTTC. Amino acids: CASSLVSVNGDCEQYF.

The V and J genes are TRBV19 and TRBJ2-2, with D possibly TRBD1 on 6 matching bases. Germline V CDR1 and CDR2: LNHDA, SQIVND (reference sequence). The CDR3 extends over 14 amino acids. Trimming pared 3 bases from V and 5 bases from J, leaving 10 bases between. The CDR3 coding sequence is TGTGCCAGTAGTATTTCCGACAGGACCGGGGAGCTGTTTTTT. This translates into CASSISDRTGELFF. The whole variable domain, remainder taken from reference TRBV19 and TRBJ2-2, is DGGITQSPKYLFRKEGQNVTLSCEQNLNHDAMYWYRQDPGQGLRLIYYSQIVNDFQKGDIAEGYSVSREKKESFPLTVTSAQKNPTAFYLCASSISDRTGELFFGEGSRLTVL.

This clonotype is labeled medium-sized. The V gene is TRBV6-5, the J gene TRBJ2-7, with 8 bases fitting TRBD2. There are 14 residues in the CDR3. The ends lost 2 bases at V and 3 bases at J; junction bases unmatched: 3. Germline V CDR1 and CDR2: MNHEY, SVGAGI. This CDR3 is CASSYAGGGYEQYF. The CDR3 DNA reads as TGTGCCAGCAGTTACGCGGGGGGAGGCTACGAGCAGTACTTC.

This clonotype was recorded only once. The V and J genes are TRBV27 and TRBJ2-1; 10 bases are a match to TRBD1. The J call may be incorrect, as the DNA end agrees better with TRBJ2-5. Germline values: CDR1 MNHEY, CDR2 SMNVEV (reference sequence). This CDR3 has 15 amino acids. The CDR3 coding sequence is TGTGCCAGCAGTTTGGTAGGACAGGGGGAGAGGACCCAGTACTTC. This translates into CASSLVGQGERTQYF.

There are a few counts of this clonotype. This chain's CDR3 is CASSLGPPRAEAFF. The CDR3 DNA follows: TGTGCCAGCAGCCTGGGACCCCCGAGGGCTGAAGCTTTCTTT. The chain is built from TRBV5-6 and TRBJ1-1; weak D call: TRBD1 (5 bases). This CDR3 is 14 amino acids long. CDR1 is SGHDT, CDR2 YYEEEE, per germline. The germline V and J ends were trimmed by 4 bases and 6 bases, with 16 bases remaining between them.

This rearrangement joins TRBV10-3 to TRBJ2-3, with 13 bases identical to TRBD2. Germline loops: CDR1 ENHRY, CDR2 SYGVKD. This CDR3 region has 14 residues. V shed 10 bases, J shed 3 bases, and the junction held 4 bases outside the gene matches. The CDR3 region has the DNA TGTGCCAGCGGGACTAGCGGGGAGACAGATACGCAGTATTTT. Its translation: CASGTSGETDTQYF.

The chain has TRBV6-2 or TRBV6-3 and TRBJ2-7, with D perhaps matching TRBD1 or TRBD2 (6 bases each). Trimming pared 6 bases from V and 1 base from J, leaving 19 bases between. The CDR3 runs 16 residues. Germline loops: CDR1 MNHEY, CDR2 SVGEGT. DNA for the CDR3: TGTGCCAGCAGCCAAGCCGCCGGGGGCTCTTCCTACGAGCAGTACTTC. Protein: CASSQAAGGSSYEQYF.

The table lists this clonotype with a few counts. The CDR3 coding sequence is TGTGCCAGCAGCTTAGGGACTAGGGGGACACTCTACGAGCAGTACGTC. Amino acids: CASSLGTRGTLYEQYV. The V gene is TRBV7-6, the J gene TRBJ2-7, with D perhaps TRBD2 (7 bases). V lost 1 base and J lost 3, with 16 bases in between. The CDR3 contains 16 residues. The germline V gene has CDR1 SGHVS and CDR2 FNYEAQ.

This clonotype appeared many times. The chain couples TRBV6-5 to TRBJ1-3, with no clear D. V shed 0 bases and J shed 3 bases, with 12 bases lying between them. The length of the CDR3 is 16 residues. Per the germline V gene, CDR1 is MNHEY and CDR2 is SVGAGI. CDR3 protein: CASSYSLIGSGNTIYF. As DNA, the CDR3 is TGTGCCAGCAGTTACTCCCTTATAGGCAGTGGAAACACCATATATTTT.

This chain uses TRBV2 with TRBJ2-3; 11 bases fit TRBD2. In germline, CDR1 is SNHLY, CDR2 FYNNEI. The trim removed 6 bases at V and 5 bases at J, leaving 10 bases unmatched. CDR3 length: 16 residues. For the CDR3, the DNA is TGTGCCAGCAGGGACCGGATAGCGGGGGGGAGAGATACGCAGTATTTT. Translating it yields CASRDRIAGGRDTQYF.

CDR3 sequence (DNA): TGTGCCAGCCGCCGGACAGGGTCCACAGATACGCAGTATTTT. It encodes CASRRTGSTDTQYF. V and J are TRBV19 and TRBJ2-3; 8 nucleotides agree with TRBD1. The ends lost 9 bases at V and 2 bases at J; junction bases unmatched: 7. The CDR3 is 14 residues long. Germline CDR1 is LNHDA and CDR2 is SQIVND (reference sequence).

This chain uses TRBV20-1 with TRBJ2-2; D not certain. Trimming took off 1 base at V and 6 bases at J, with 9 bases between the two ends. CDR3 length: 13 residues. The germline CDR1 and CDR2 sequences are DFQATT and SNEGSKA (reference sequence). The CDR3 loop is CSARVVEPGELFF. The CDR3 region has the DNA TGCAGTGCTAGAGTAGTGGAGCCCGGGGAGCTGTTTTTT.

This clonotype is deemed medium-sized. Written as DNA, the CDR3 is TGTGCCAGCAGCTCCATACAGGGTTTTGGTAATTCACCCCTCCACTTT. Translating gives CASSSIQGFGNSPLHF. V usage is TRBV5-5 and J usage is TRBJ1-6; weak D call: TRBD1 (6 bases). Germline V CDR1 and CDR2: SGHKS, YYEKEE (reference sequence). The germline V and J ends were trimmed by 3 bases and 6 bases, with 16 bases remaining between them. There are 16 residues in the CDR3.

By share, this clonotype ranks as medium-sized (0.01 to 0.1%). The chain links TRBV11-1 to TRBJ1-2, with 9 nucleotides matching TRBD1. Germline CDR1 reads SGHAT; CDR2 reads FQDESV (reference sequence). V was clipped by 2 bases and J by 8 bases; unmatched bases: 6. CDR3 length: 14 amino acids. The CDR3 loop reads CASSLIGQGKGYTF. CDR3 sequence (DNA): TGTGCCAGCAGCTTAATCGGACAGGGGAAGGGCTACACCTTC.

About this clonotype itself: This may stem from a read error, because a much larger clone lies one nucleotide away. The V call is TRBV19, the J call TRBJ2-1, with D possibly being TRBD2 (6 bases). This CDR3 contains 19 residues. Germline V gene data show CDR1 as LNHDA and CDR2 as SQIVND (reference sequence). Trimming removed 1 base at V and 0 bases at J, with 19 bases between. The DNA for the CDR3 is TGTGCCAGTAGTATAGGGGTTCTCAGCGGGCCACGCTCCTACAATGAGCAGTTCTTC. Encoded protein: CASSIGVLSGPRSYNEQFF. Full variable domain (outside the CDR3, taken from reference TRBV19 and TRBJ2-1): DGGITQSPKYLFRKEGQNVTLSCEQNLNHDAMYWYRQDPGQGLRLIYYSQIVNDFQKGDIAEGYSVSREKKESFPLTVTSAQKNPTAFYLCASSIGVLSGPRSYNEQFFGPGTRLTVL.

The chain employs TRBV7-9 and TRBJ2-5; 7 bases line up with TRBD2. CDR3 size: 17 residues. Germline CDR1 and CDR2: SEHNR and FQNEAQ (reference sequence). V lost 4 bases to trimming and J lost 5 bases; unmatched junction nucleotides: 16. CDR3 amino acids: CASSWGLPERSLETQYF. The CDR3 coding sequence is TGTGCCAGCAGCTGGGGACTACCAGAGAGGTCCCTTGAGACCCAGTACTTC.

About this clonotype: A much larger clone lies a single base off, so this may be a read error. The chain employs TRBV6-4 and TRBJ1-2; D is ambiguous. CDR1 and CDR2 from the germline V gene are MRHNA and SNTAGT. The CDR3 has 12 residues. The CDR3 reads CVSSEGDYGYTF. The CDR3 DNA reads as TGTGTCAGCAGTGAGGGAGACTATGGCTACACCTTC.

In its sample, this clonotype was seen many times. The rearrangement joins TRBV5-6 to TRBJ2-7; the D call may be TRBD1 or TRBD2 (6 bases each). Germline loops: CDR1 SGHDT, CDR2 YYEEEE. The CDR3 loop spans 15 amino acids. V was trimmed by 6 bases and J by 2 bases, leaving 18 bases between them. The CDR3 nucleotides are TGTGCCAGCACCCCGGCTTGGGGGGCCACCTACGAGCAGTACTTC. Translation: CASTPAWGATYEQYF.

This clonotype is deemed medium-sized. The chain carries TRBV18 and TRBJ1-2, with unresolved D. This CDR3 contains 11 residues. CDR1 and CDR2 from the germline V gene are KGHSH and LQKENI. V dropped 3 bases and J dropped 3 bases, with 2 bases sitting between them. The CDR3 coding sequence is TGTGCCAGCTCACCCGACTATGGCTACACCTTC. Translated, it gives CASSPDYGYTF.

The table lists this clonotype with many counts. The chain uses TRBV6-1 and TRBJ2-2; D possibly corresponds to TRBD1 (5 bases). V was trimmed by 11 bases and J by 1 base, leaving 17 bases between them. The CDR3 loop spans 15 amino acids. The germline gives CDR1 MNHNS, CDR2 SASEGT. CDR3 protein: CAQGPGPVNTGELFF. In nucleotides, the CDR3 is TGTGCCCAGGGCCCCGGGCCGGTGAACACCGGGGAGCTGTTTTTT.

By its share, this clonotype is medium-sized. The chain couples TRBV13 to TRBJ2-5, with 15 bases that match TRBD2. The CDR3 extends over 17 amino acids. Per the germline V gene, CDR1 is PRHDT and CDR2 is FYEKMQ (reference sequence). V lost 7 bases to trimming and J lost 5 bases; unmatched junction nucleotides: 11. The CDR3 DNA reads TGTGCCAGCACCCAATCCGGGACTAGCGGGGGGATGGAGACCCAGTACTTC. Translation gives CASTQSGTSGGMETQYF.

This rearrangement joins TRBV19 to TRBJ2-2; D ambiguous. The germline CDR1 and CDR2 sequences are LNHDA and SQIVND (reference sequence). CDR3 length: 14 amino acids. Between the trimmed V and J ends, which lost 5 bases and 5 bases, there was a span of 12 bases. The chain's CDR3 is CASSDRVGTGELFF. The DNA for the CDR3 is TGTGCCAGTAGTGACCGGGTCGGGACCGGGGAGCTGTTTTTT.

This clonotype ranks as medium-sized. The CDR3: CATGVQRLNYGYTF. In nucleotides, the CDR3 is TGTGCCACCGGAGTACAGAGATTAAACTATGGCTACACCTTC. The chain uses TRBV19 and TRBJ1-2; D unclear. This CDR3 is 14 amino acids long. In germline, CDR1 is LNHDA, CDR2 SQIVND (reference sequence). V dropped 10 bases and J dropped 2 bases, with 17 bases sitting between them.

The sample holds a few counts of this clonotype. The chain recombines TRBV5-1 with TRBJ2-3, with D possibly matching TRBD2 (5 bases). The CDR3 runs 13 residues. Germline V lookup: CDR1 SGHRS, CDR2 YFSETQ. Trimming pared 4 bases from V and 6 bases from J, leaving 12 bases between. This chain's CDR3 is CASSRLPRDTQYF. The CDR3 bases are TGCGCCAGCAGCCGACTACCGAGGGATACGCAGTATTTT.

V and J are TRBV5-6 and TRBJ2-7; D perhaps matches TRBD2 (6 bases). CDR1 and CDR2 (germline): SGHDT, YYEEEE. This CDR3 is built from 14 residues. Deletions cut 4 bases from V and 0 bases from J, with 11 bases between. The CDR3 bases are TGTGCCAGCAGCCGGGCGGGGTACTCCTACGAGCAGTACTTC. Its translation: CASSRAGYSYEQYF.

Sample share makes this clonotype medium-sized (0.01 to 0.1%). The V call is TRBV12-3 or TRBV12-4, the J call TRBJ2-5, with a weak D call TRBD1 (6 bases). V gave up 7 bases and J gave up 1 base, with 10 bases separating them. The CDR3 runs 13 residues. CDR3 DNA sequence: TGTGCCAGCACCCTGACAGGCCAAGAGACCCAGTACTTC. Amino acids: CASTLTGQETQYF.